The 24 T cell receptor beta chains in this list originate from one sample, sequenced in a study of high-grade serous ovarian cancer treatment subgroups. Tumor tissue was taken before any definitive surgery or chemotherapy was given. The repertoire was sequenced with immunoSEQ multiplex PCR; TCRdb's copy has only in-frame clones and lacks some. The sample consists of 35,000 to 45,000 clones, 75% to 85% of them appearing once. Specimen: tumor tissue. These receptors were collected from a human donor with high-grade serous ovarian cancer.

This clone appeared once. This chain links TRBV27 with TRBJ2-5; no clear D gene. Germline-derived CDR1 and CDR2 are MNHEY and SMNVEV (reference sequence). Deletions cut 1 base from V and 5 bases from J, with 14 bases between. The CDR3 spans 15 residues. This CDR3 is CASSLLGHPGETQYF. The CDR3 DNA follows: TGTGCCAGCAGTTTATTGGGTCACCCAGGTGAGACCCAGTACTTC.

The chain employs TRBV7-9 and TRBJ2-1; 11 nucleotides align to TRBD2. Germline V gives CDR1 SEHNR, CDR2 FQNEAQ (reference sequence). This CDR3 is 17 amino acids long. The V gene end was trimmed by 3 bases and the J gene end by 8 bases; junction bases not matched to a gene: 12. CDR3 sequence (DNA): TGTGCCAGCAGCTTCTTATTGACTAGCGGGACCGGGTATGAGCAGTTCTTC. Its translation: CASSFLLTSGTGYEQFF.

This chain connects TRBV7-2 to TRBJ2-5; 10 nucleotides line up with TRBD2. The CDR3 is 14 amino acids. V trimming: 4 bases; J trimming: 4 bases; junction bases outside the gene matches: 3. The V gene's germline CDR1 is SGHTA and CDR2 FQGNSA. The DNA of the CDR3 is TGTGCCAGCAGCTCTAGCGGGAGAGGAGAGACCCAGTACTTC. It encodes CASSSSGRGETQYF.

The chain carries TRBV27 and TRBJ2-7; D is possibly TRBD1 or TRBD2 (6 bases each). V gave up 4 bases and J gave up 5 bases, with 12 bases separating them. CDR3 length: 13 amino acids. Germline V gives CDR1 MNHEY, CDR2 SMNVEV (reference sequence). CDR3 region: CASSSWGAHEQYF. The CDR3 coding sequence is TGTGCCAGCAGTTCCTGGGGGGCCCACGAGCAGTACTTC.

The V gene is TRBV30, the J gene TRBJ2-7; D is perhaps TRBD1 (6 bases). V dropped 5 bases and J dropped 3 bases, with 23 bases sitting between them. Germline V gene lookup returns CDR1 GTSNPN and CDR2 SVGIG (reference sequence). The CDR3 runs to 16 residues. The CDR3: CAWGIGWGQGYYEQYF. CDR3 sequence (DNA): TGTGCCTGGGGCATTGGGTGGGGGCAAGGATACTACGAGCAGTACTTC.

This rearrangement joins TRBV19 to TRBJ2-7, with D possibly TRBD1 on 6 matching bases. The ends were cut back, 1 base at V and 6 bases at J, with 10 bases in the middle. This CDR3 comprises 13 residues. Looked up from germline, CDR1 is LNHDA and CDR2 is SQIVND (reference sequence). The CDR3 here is CASSIVARGEQYF. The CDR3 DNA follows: TGTGCCAGTAGTATAGTCGCCAGGGGCGAGCAGTACTTC.

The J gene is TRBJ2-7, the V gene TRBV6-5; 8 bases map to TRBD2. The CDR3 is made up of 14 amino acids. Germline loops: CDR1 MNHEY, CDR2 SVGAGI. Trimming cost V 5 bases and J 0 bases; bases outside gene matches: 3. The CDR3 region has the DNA TGTGCCAGCAGTCCCAGCGGGAGCTCCTACGAGCAGTACTTC. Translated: CASSPSGSSYEQYF.

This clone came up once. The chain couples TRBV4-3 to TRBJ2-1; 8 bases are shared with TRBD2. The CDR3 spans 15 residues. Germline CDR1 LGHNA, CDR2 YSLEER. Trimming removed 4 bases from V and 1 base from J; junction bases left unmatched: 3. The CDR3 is CASSLAGLSYNEQFF. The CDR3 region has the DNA TGCGCCAGCAGCCTAGCGGGGCTATCCTACAATGAGCAGTTCTTC.

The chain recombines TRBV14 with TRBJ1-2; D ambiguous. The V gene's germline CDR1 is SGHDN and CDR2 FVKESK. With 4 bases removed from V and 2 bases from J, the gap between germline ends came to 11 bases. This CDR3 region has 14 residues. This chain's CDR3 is CASSPQEMNYGYTF. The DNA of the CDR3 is TGTGCCAGCAGCCCCCAGGAGATGAACTATGGCTACACCTTC.

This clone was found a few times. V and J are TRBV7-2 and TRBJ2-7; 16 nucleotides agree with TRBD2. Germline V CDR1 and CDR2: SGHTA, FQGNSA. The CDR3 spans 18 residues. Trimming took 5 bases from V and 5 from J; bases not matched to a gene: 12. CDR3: CASSPRPGLAGGVDEQYF. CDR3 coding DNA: TGTGCCAGCAGCCCTAGGCCGGGACTAGCGGGAGGGGTCGACGAGCAGTACTTC.

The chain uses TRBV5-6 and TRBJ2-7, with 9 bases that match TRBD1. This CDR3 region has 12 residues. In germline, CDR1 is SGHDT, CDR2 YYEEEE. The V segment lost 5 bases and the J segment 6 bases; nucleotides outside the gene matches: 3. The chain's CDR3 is CASRLGQGEQYF. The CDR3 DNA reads TGTGCCAGCAGACTGGGACAGGGCGAGCAGTACTTC.

The chain's CDR3 is CASSHRSWTSGRMDTQYF. CDR3 coding DNA: TGTGCCAGCAGCCACCGCTCCTGGACTAGCGGGAGGATGGATACGCAGTATTTT. The chain joins TRBV7-6 to TRBJ2-3, with 14 nucleotides matching TRBD2. The trim removed 5 bases at V and 6 bases at J, leaving 13 bases unmatched. This CDR3 contains 18 residues. Germline CDR1 is SGHVS and CDR2 is FNYEAQ.

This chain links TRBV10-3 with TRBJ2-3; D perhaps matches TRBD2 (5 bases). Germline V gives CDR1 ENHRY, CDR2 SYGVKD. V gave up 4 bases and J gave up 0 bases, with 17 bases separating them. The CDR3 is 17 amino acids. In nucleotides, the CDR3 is TGTGCCATCAGTGGTTCGGGCGAGGGCTATAGCACAGATACGCAGTATTTT. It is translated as CAISGSGEGYSTDTQYF.

The CDR3 loop is CASSRTAENLEAFF. The CDR3 DNA is TGTGCCAGCTCACGGACGGCAGAGAACCTTGAAGCTTTCTTT. This chain uses TRBV18 with TRBJ1-1; D gene unclear. Germline V CDR1 and CDR2: KGHSH, LQKENI. The CDR3 totals 14 residues. V was pared by 4 bases and J by 7 bases, with 16 bases between.

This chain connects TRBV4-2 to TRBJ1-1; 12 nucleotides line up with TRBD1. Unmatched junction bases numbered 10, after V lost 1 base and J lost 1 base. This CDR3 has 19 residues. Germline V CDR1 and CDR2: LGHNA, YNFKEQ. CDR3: CASSQVRGQGARGNTEAFF. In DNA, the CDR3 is TGTGCCAGCAGCCAAGTTCGGGGACAGGGGGCGAGGGGGAACACTGAAGCTTTCTTT.

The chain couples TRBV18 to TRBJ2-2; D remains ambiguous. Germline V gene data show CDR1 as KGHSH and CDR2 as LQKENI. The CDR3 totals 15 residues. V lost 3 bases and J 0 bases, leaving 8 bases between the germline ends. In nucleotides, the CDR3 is TGTGCCAGCTCACCTGACCTCGCGAACACCGGGGAGCTGTTTTTT. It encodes CASSPDLANTGELFF.

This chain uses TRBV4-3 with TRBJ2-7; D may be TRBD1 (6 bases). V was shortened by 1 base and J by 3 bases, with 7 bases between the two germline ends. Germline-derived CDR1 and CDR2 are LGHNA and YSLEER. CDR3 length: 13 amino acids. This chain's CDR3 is CASSQGQDYEQYF. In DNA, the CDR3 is TGCGCCAGCAGCCAAGGACAGGACTACGAGCAGTACTTC.

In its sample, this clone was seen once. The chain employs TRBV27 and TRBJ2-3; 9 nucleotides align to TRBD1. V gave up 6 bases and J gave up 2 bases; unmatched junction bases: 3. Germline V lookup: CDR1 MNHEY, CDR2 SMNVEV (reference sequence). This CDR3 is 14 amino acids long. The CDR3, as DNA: TGTGCCAGCAGGACAGGGGGTTTCACAGATACGCAGTATTTT. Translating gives CASRTGGFTDTQYF.

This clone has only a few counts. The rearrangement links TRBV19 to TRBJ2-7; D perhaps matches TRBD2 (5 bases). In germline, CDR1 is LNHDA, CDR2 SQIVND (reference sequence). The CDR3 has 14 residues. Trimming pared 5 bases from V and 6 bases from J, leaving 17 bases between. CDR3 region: CASSLIEGPSEQYF. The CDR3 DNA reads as TGTGCCAGTAGTCTGATAGAGGGTCCCTCCGAGCAGTACTTC.

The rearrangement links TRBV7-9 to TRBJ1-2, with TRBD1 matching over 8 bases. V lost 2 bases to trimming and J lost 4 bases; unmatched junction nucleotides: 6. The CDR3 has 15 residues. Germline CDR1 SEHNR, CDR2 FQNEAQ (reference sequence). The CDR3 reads CASSLPGQGFYGYTF. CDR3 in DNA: TGTGCCAGCAGCTTACCAGGACAGGGTTTCTATGGCTACACCTTC.

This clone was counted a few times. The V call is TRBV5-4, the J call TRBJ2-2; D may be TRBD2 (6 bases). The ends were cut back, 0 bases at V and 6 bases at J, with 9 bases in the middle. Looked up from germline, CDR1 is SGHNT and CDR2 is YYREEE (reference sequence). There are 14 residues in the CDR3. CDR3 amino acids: CASSLEGTSGELFF. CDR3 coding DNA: TGTGCCAGCAGCTTGGAGGGGACTTCCGGGGAGCTGTTTTTT. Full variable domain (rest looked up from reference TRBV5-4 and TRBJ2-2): ETGVTQSPTHLIKTRGQQVTLRCSSQSGHNTVSWYQQALGQGPQFIFQYYREEENGRGNFPPRFSGLQFPNYSSELNVNALELDDSALYLCASSLEGTSGELFFGEGSRLTVL.

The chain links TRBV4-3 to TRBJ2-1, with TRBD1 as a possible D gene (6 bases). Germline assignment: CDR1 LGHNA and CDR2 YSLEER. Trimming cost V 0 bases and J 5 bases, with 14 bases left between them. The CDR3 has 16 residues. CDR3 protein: CASSQDRPRDNNEQFF. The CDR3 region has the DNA TGCGCCAGCAGCCAAGATCGACCGAGGGACAACAATGAGCAGTTCTTC.

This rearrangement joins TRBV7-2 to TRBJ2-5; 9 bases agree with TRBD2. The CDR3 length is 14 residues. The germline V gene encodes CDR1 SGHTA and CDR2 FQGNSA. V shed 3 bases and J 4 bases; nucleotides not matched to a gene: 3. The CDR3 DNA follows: TGTGCCAGCAGCTTTGCGGGGGGGGGAGAGACCCAGTACTTC. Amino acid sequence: CASSFAGGGETQYF.

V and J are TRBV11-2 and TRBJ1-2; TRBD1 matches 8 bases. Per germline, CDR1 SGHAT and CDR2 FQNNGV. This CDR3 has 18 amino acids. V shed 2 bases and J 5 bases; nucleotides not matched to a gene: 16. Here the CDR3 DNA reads TGTGCCAGCAGCTTAATTGGGACAGGACTTCTTTTGGGGTATGGCTACACCTTC. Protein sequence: CASSLIGTGLLLGYGYTF.